The TCR beta chain under discussion was sequenced for a study of T cell responses to AZD1222 COVID-19 vaccine. The wider study: Pooled in the analysis were second doses at about 4 or about 12 weeks. Study-level points and caveats: There were mostly white British donors and more females than males, and clonal diversity was possibly underestimated.

Libraries were prepared by immunoSEQ multiplex PCR; TCRdb keeps only in-frame clonotypes and omits some of them. The table has more than 150,000 clones, approximately 90% seen once. Concerning this clone: The antigen is undetermined.

This CDR3 contains 15 residues. With 5 bases clipped from V and 3 bases from J, the junction kept 6 bases outside the gene matches. The germline CDR1 and CDR2 sequences are MNHEY and SVGAGI. This receptor was identified in an adult in good health. Specimen: peripheral blood, collected on day 0 of AZD1222 vaccination. The chain joins TRBV6-5 to TRBJ1-4; 7 positions match TRBD1. CDR3 sequence reads: CASSRADRSNEKLFF. In DNA form, the CDR3 reads TGTGCCAGCAGTCGGGCGGACAGGTCTAATGAAAAACTGTTTTTT.